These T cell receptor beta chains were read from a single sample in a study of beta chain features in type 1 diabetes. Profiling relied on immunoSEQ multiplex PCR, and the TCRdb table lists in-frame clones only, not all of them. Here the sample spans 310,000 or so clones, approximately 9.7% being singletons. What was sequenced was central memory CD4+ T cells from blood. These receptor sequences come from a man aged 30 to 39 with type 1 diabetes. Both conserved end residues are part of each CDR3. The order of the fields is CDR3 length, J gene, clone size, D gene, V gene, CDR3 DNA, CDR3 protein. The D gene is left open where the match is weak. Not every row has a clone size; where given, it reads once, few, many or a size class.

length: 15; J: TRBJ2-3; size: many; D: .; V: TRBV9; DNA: TGTGCCAGCAGCTACACCGGGACCCCAGTGGATACGCAGTATTTT; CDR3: CASSYTGTPVDTQYF
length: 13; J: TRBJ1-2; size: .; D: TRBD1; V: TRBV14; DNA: TGTGCCAGCAGTCCACGACAGGGAACTGGCTACACCTTC; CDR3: CASSPRQGTGYTF
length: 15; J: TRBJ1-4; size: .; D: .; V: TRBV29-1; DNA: TGCAGCGTTGAACCTTTACCGGCGATGGGTGAAAAACTGTTTTTT; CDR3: CSVEPLPAMGEKLFF
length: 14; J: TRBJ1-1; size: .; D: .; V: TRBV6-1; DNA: TGTGCCAGCGATCGTCAGGGGTGGCGAACTGAAGCTTTCTTT; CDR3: CASDRQGWRTEAFF
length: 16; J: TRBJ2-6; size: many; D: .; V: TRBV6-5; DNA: TGTGCCAGCAGTTACAGAAGGTCCTCTGGGGCCAACGTCCTGACTTTC; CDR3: CASSYRRSSGANVLTF
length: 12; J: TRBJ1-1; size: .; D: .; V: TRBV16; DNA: TGTGCCAGCAGCCCGCGGGCCGGGGAAGCTTTCTTT; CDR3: CASSPRAGEAFF
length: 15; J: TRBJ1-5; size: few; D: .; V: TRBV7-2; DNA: TGTGCCAGCAGCTTAGAATTACAGGGTCATCAGCCCCAGCATTTT; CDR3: CASSLELQGHQPQHF
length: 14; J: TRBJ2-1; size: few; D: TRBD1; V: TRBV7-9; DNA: TGTGCCAGCAGCTTAGCGACAGGGGCCAATGAGCAGTTCTTC; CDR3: CASSLATGANEQFF
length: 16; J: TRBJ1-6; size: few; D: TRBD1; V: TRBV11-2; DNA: TGTGCCAGCAGCTTACGGATCACAGGGGGCCATTCACCCCTCCACTTT; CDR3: CASSLRITGGHSPLHF
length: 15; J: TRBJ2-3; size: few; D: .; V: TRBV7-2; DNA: TGTGCCAGCAGCTTCTTCCGTGGAGAAGGGAATACGCAGTATTTT; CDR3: CASSFFRGEGNTQYF
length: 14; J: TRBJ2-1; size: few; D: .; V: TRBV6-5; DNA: TGTGCCAGCAGTTACCCCCACCTAGGCAATGAGCAGTTCTTC; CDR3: CASSYPHLGNEQFF
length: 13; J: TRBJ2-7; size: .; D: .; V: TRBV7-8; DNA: TGTGCCAGCAGCTATGCCCAGGCTTACGAGCAGTACTTC; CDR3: CASSYAQAYEQYF
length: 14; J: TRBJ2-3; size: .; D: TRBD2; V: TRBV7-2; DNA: TGTGCCAGCAGCTTAGGACTAGCGGGGGATACGCAGTATTTT; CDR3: CASSLGLAGDTQYF
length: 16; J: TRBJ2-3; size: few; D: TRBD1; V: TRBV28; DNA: TGTGCCAGCAGTTCAGGGGGCGCGACTAGCACAGATACGCAGTATTTT; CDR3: CASSSGGATSTDTQYF
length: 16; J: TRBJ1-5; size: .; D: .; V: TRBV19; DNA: TGTGCCAGTAGTATTCCTACACGAAGCGGGCATCAGCCCCAGCATTTT; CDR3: CASSIPTRSGHQPQHF
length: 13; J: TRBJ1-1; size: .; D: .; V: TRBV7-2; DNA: TGTGCCAGCAGCTTGAGCGGGAACACTGAAGCTTTCTTT; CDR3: CASSLSGNTEAFF
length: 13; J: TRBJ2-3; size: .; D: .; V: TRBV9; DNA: TGTGCCAGCAGCACCCCGGGGGCAGATACGCAGTATTTT; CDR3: CASSTPGADTQYF
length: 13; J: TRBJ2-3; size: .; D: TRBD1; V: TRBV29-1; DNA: TGCAGCGTTGGGGGCAGGGGGACAGATACGCAGTATTTT; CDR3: CSVGGRGTDTQYF
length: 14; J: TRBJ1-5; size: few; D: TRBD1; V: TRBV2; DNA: TGTGCCAGCAGTGGAACAGGGGGGAATCAGCCCCAGCATTTT; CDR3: CASSGTGGNQPQHF
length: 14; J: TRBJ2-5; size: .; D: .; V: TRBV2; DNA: TGTGCCACCTCCGAGAGTGTCACAGGGGAGACCCAGTACTTC; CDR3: CATSESVTGETQYF
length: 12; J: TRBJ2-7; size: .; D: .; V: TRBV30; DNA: TGTGCCTGGGAACAGGGTACAAACGAGCAGTACTTC; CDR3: CAWEQGTNEQYF
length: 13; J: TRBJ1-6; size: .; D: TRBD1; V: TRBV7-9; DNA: TGTGCCAGCAGCTTGACAGGGAGATCACCCCTCCACTTT; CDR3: CASSLTGRSPLHF
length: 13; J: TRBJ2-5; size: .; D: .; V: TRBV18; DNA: TGTGCCAGCTCACCGACTAGATCAGAGACCCAGTACTTC; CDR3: CASSPTRSETQYF
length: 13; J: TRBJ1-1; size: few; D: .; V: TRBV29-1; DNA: TGCAGCGTTACGGGACGGAAGAACACTGAAGCTTTCTTT; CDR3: CSVTGRKNTEAFF
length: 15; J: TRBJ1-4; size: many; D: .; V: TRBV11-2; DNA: TGTGCCAGCAGCTCATACATCACCACTAATGAAAAACTGTTTTTT; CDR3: CASSSYITTNEKLFF
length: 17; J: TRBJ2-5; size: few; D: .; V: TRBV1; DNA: TGCACCAGCAGCCAAGATGGGCGGCTAGCGGGGCAAGAGACCCAGTACTTC; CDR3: CTSSQDGRLAGQETQYF
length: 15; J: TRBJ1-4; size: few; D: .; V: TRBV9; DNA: TGTGCCAGCAGCGTGGGAACAGAGAGTAATGAAAAACTGTTTTTT; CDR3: CASSVGTESNEKLFF
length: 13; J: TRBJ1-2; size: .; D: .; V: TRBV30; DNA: TGTGCCTGGAGTGTAGAAGGGAACTATGGCTACACCTTC; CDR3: CAWSVEGNYGYTF
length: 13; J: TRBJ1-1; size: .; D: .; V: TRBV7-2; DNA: TGTGCCAGCAGCTTATCCAGGGAGAATGAAGCTTTCTTT; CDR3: CASSLSRENEAFF
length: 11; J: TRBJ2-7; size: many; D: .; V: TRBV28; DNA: TGTGCCAGCAGTTTAGAGTCCGAGCAGTACTTC; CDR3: CASSLESEQYF
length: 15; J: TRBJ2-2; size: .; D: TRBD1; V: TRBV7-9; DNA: TGTGCCAGCCGTCCTAGGGGGCGGGACACCGGGGAGCTGTTTTTT; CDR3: CASRPRGRDTGELFF
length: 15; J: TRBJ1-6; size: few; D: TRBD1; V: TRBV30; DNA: TGTGCCTGGAGTGCAGGACAGGGAGGGAATTCACCCCTCCACTTT; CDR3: CAWSAGQGGNSPLHF
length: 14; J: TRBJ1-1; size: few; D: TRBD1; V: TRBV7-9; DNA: TGTGCCAGCAGCTTAGGACAGGGGAACACTGAAGCTTTCTTT; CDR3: CASSLGQGNTEAFF
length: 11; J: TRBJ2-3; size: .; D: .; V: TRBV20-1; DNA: TGCAGTGCGCCCGTAGTAGATACGCAGTATTTT; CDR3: CSAPVVDTQYF
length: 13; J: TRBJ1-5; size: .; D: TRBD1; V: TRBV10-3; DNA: TGTGCCACCAGGACAGGGACGGGACAGCCCCAGCATTTT; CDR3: CATRTGTGQPQHF
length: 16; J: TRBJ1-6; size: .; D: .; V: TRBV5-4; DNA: TGTGCCAGCAGCTTCGGAGGGGCGGAGGTTAATTCACCCCTCCACTTT; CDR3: CASSFGGAEVNSPLHF
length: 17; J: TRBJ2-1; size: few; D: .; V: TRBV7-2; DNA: TGTGCCAGCAGCCTGAGGTCAGGCGGGGGCCCCTACAATGAGCAGTTCTTC; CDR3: CASSLRSGGGPYNEQFF
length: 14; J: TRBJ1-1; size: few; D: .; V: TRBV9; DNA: TGTGCCAGCAGCATAACAGACGGGAACACTGAAGCTTTCTTT; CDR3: CASSITDGNTEAFF
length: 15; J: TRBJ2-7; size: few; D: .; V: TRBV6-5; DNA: TGTGCCAGCAGTTGGAGGACGGGCAACGGGCACGAGCAGTACTTC; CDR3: CASSWRTGNGHEQYF
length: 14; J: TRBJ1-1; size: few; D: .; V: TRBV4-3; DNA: TGCGCCAGCAGCCAAGGGGGGGGGAACACTGAAGCTTTCTTT; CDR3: CASSQGGGNTEAFF
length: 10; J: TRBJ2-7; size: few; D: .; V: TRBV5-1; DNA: TGCGCCAGCAGCTCGCGCGAGCAGTACTTC; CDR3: CASSSREQYF
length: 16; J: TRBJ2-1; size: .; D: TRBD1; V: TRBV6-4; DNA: TGTGCCAGCAGTGACACCGACAGGGTCTTATACAATGAGCAGTTCTTC; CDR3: CASSDTDRVLYNEQFF
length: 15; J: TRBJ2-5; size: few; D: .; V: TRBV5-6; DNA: TGTGCCAGCAGCTTGCCCAGGGTACGAGGAGAGACCCAGTACTTC; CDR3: CASSLPRVRGETQYF
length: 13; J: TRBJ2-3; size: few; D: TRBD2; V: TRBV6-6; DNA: TGTGCCAGCAGTCCAGGGACTAGCGGGACGCAGTATTTT; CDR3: CASSPGTSGTQYF
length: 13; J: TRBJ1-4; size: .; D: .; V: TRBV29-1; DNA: TGCAGCGTGACCGGGGCCGGTGGTGAAAAACTGTTTTTT; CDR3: CSVTGAGGEKLFF
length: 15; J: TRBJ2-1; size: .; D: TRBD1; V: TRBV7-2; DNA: TGTGCCAGCAGCTACCAGACAGGGACCTACAATGAGCAGTTCTTC; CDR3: CASSYQTGTYNEQFF